This TCR beta chain was recorded in a study of CD8+ T cells in alopecia areata. Study context: Oral tofacitinib (5 to 10 mg twice daily) was administered to treated patients. Treated patients received severity scores based on the percentage of scalp area affected.

As to this clone: Its antigen is not identified. Within the sample, other DNA sequences also encode this same CDR3.

Extraction of RNA preceded its reverse transcription into cDNA, which served as the sequencing template. The method was immunoSEQ multiplex PCR; TCRdb's version includes in-frame clones alone and lacks a portion of them. The sample records about 200,000 clones, around 56% being singletons. From germline, CDR1 is MNHEY and CDR2 SVGAGI. The CDR3 spans 12 residues. Between the trimmed V and J ends, which lost 5 bases and 1 base, there was a span of 5 bases. Treatment in this sample: oral pan-JAK inhibitor, 5-10 mg twice daily. Sorting from PBMCs produced CD4+ and CD8+ T cells. Regarding the study as a whole: Scalp sequencing also captures normal skin's resident alphabeta T cells.

The clonotype originates from a human donor with alopecia areata. The chain carries TRBV6-5 and TRBJ1-1, with D unresolved. Sequenced here: CD4+ T cells sorted from blood, sampled at week 4, from a patient treated with tofacitinib. The DNA for the CDR3 is TGTGCCAGCAGTCGAGGGAACACTGAAGCTTTCTTT. It is translated as CASSRGNTEAFF.